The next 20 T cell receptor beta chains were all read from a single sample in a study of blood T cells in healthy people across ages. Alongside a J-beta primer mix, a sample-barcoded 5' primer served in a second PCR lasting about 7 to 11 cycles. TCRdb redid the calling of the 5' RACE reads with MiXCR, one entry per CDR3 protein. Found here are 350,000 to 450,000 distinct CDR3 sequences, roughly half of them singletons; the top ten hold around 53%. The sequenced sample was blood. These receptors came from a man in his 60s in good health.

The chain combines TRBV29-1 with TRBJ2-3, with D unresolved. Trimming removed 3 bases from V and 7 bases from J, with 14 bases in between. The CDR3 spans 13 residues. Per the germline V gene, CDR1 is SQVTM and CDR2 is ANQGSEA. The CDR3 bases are TGCAGCGTTGAGGTCCCAATCGGGTATACGCAGTATTTT. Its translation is CSVEVPIGYTQYF.

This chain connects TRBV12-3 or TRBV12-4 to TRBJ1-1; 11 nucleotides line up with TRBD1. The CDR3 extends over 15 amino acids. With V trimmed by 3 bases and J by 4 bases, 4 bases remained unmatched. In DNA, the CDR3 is TGTGCCAGCAGTTTCGGGGACAGGGGGAGCACTGAAGCTTTCTTT. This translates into CASSFGDRGSTEAFF.

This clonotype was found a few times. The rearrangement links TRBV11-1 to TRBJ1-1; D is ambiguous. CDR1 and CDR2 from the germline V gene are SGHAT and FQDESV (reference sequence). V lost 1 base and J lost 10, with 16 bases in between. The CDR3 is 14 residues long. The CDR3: CASSLEADDLGAFF. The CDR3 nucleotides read TGTGCCAGCAGCTTAGAAGCAGACGACCTCGGAGCTTTCTTT.

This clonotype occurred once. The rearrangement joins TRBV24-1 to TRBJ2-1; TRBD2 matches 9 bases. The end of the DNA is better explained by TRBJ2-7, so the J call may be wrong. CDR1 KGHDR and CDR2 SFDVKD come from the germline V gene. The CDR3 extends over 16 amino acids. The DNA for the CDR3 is TGTGCCACCAGACCCACCGGGACTAGCCCTAACAATGAGCAGTACTTC. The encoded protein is CATRPTGTSPNNEQYF.

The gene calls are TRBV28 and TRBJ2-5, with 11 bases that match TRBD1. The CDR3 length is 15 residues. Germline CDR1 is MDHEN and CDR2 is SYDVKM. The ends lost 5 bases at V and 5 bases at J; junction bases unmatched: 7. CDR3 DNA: TGTGCCAGCAGTCCACGGACAGGGGGCCTCGAGACCCAGTACTTC. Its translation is CASSPRTGGLETQYF.

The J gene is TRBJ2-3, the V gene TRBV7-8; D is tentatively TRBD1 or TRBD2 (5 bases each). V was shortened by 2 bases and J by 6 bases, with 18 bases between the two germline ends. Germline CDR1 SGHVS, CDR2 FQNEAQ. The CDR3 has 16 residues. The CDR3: CASSLTRDGHGDTQYF. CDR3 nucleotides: TGTGCCAGCAGCTTAACCCGGGACGGACATGGGGATACGCAGTATTTT.

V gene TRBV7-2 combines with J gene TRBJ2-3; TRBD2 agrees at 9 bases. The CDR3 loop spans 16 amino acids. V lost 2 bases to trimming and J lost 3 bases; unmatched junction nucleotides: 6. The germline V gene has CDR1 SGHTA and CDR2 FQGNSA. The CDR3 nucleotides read TGTACCAGCAGCTTATTAGGCGGGGGGGGTACAGATACGCAGTATTTT. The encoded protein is CTSSLLGGGGTDTQYF.

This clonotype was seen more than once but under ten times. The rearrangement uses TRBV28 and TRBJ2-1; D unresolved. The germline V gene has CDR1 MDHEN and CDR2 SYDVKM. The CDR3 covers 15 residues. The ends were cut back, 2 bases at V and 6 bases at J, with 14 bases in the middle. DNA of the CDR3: TGTGCCAGCAGTTTACCCAGAGTATGGGGCAATGAGCAGTTCTTC. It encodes CASSLPRVWGNEQFF.

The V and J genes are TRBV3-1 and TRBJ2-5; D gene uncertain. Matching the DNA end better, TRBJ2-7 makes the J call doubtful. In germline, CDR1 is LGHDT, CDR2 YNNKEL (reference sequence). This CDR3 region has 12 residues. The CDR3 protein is CASSPEIYEQYF. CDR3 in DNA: TGTGCCAGCAGTCCTGAGATCTACGAGCAGTACTTC.

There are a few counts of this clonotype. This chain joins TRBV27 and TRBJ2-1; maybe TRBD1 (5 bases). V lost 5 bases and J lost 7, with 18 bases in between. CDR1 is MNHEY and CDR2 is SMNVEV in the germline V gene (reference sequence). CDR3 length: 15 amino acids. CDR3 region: CASSPPGLVGNEQFF. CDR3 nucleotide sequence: TGTGCCAGCAGTCCCCCAGGGTTGGTCGGGAATGAGCAGTTCTTC.

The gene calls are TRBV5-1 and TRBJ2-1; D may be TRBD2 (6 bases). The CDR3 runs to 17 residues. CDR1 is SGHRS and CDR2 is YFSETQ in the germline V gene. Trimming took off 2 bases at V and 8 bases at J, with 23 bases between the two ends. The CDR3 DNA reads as TGCGCCAGCAGCTTACGGGGAGGTGGGTTTGGGTTCGATGAGCAGTTCTTC. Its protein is CASSLRGGGFGFDEQFF.

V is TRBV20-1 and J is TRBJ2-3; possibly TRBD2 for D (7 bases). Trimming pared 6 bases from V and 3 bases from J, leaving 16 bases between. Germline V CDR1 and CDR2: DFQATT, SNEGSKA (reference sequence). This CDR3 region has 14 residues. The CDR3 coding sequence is TGCAGTGCCCTCAGAGGGGGGGCAACAGATACGCAGTATTTT. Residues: CSALRGGATDTQYF.

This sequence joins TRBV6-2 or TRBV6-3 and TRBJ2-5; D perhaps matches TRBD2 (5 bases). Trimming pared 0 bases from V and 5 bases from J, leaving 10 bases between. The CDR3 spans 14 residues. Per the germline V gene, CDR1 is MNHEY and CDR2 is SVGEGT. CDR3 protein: CASSYSTGGETQYF. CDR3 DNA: TGTGCCAGCAGTTACTCGACGGGCGGGGAGACCCAGTACTTC.

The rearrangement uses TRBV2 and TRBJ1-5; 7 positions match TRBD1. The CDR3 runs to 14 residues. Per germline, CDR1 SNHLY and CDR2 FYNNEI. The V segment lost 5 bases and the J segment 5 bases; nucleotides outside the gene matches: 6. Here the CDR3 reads CASSRGQVDQPQHF. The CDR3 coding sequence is TGTGCCAGCAGTAGAGGACAGGTAGATCAGCCCCAGCATTTT.

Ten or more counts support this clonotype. The CDR3 sequence: CAWSVGGTSTDTQYF. In DNA form, the CDR3 reads TGTGCCTGGAGTGTGGGAGGGACTAGCACAGATACGCAGTATTTT. This sequence joins TRBV30 and TRBJ2-3; TRBD2 agrees at 7 bases. Germline V lookup: CDR1 GTSNPN, CDR2 SVGIG (reference sequence). J gave up 0 bases and V 0 bases, and 3 bases lay outside the gene matches. The CDR3 is 15 residues long.

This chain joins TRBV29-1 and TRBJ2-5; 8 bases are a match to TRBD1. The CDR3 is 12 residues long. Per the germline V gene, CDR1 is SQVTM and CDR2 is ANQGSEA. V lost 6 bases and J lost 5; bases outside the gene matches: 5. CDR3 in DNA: TGCAGCGTCATACAGGGGGTTGAGACCCAGTACTTC. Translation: CSVIQGVETQYF.

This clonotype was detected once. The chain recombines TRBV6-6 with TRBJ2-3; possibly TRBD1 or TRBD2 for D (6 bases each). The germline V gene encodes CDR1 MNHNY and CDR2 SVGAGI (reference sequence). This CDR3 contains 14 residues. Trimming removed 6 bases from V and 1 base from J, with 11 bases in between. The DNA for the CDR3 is TGTGCCAGCAGGCGGGACACTGGCACAGATACGCAGTATTTT. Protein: CASRRDTGTDTQYF.

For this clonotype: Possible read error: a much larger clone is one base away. In nucleotides, the CDR3 is TGTGCCATCAGTGGCGTTAAGGGGAGCCTCTCCGACGAGCAGTACTTC. It is translated as CAISGVKGSLSDEQYF. The V gene is TRBV10-3, the J gene TRBJ2-4; either TRBD1 or TRBD2 may fit D (5 bases each). The last part of the DNA fits TRBJ2-7 better; the J call may be wrong. The CDR3 runs 16 residues. Germline V CDR1 and CDR2: ENHRY, SYGVKD.

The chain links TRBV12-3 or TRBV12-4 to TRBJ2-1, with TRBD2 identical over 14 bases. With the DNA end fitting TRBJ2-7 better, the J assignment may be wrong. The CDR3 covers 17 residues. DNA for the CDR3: TGTGCCAGCAGTTTCCCCATGGGACTAGCGGGAGCTGTTGAGCAGTACTTC. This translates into CASSFPMGLAGAVEQYF.

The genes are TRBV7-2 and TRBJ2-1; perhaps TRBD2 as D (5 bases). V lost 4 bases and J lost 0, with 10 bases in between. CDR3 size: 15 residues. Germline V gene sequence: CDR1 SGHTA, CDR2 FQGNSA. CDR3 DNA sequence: TGTGCCAGCAGCTCTAGCAGCAGCTCCTACAATGAGCAGTTCTTC. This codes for CASSSSSSSYNEQFF.